A selection of T cell receptor beta chains follows, all from one sample in a study of radiotherapy plus CTLA-4 blockade in lung cancer. Profiled with immunoSEQ multiplex PCR; TCRdb holds only in-frame clones, not every one. The sample contains tens of thousands of clones, around 80% of which appear only once. This material consisted of peripheral blood, taken from a patient treated with radiotherapy plus ipilimumab. These receptors were collected from a human donor with non-small cell lung cancer who had a partial response to radiotherapy plus ipilimumab. CDR3s include the opening cysteine and the closing phenylalanine or tryptophan. Not every row has a clone size; where given, it reads once, few, many or a size class.

clone_size | j_call | v_call | cdr3_aa
. | TRBJ2-7 | TRBV19 | CASSPGTGVSYEQYF
. | TRBJ2-3 | TRBV11-2 | CASSLDKMVAGGHTQYF
. | TRBJ1-6 | TRBV2 | CASSEFGTGVSPLHF
. | TRBJ1-2 | TRBV6-5 | CASSYGDSYGYTF
once | TRBJ1-2 | TRBV13 | CASSLRQAGYTF
. | TRBJ1-6 | TRBV30 | CAWSPPGQDTSPLHF
. | TRBJ1-5 | TRBV29-1 | CSAVEGRNQPQHF
. | TRBJ2-5 | TRBV5-1 | CASSIGPTGGRETQYF
medium-sized | TRBJ2-7 | TRBV19 | CASSIAGELREQYF
. | TRBJ2-5 | TRBV27 | CASSLSTSGGLQETQYF
. | TRBJ2-7 | TRBV28 | CASSEASGTGVYGEQYF
. | TRBJ2-5 | TRBV6-5 | CASRKPGGRGEQYF
few | TRBJ2-7 | TRBV21-1 | CASALQGTNEQYF
few | TRBJ2-5 | TRBV28 | CASSLWGSGGPSYF
. | TRBJ1-4 | TRBV9 | CASSVAGTTNEKLFF
. | TRBJ1-1 | TRBV9 | CASSIQGGTEAFF
. | TRBJ2-1 | TRBV29-1 | CSGDREAEQFF
medium-sized | TRBJ2-3 | TRBV27 | CASSLLGGGMSADTQYF
few | TRBJ1-1 | TRBV29-1 | CSGGGQANTEAFF
few | TRBJ2-4 | TRBV2 | CASRSSGGAENIQYF
. | TRBJ1-5 | TRBV12-1 | CASSFGDILPGQPQHF
. | TRBJ2-1 | TRBV6-6 | CASSYLGQGSNEQFF
. | TRBJ2-5 | TRBV19 | CASSGRLKETQYF
. | TRBJ1-2 | TRBV10-3 | CAISESAPASGYTF
. | TRBJ1-3 | TRBV25-1 | CASHIGNTIYF
once | TRBJ2-1 | TRBV7-9 | CASSFSPDEQFF
. | TRBJ2-3 | TRBV9 | CASSVDATSTDTQYF
. | TRBJ2-3 | TRBV11-2 | CASSLIPAGTDTQYF
few | TRBJ1-1 | TRBV5-4 | CASSLGLTRDTEAFF
. | TRBJ2-7 | TRBV10-3 | CAISDSRSYEQYF
. | TRBJ2-1 | TRBV19 | CASRLQGGDEQFF
few | TRBJ2-3 | TRBV7-9 | CASSLGESGTDTQYF
once | TRBJ1-1 | TRBV10-1 | CASSATGRTEAFF
. | TRBJ1-1 | TRBV7-9 | CASSPQTGAETEAFF
. | TRBJ1-2 | TRBV19 | CASSIYFKTGGYYGYTF
. | TRBJ2-5 | TRBV2 | CASSKEGARFGETQYF
. | TRBJ2-5 | TRBV9 | CASSVYGGGQETQYF
. | TRBJ2-7 | TRBV7-3 | CASSYRTGYPYEQYF
once | TRBJ2-2 | TRBV4-1 | CASSRRGTGVTGELFF
. | TRBJ2-1 | TRBV7-2 | CASIPGQWNNEQFF
. | TRBJ1-4 | TRBV2 | CASSVRAGNNEKLFF
. | TRBJ2-7 | TRBV7-2 | CASSSASGPHYEQYF
. | TRBJ1-1 | TRBV7-3 | CASSYQGANTEAFF
. | TRBJ2-3 | TRBV21-1 | CASSKGDSTSGATDTQYF
. | TRBJ2-1 | TRBV7-9 | CASSLLAGTGYNEQFF
. | TRBJ1-4 | TRBV4-2 | CASTRGTNEKLFF
. | TRBJ1-2 | TRBV28 | CASTGRDYGYTF
. | TRBJ1-5 | TRBV10-2 | CASSEYHGSTSNQPQHF
. | TRBJ2-6 | TRBV7-9 | CASRQESGANVLTF
once | TRBJ2-5 | TRBV4-1 | CASSQGQGKGETQYF
. | TRBJ2-7 | TRBV6-1 | CASRGISYEQYF
. | TRBJ2-3 | TRBV9 | CASSARTDTQYF
. | TRBJ1-2 | TRBV16 | CASSQSRAGYTF
once | TRBJ1-4 | TRBV5-6 | CASSPTNDRGREKLFF
few | TRBJ2-2 | TRBV5-1 | CASSLTEQAYTGELFF